The next 29 T cell receptor beta chains were all read from a single sample in a study of PD-L1 blockade in urothelial cancer. Sample time point: peripheral blood 6 weeks after treatment start. Profiled with immunoSEQ multiplex PCR; TCRdb holds only in-frame clones, not every one. The sample has 40,000 to 55,000 clones, more than 75% seen once. The sequencing here drew on PBMCs, taken around atezolizumab (anti-PD-L1) treatment. These receptors came from a man aged 55 to 70 with urothelial cancer.

V gene TRBV11-3 combines with J gene TRBJ1-5, with 11 bases identical to TRBD1. The trim removed 4 bases at V and 3 bases at J, leaving 17 bases unmatched. This CDR3 has 20 residues. Germline CDR1 is SGHNT and CDR2 is YENEEA. The CDR3 DNA reads as TGTGCCAGCAGCTCAAAGACATTTAGTGGGGACAGGGGGTTCAATCAGCCCCAGCATTTT. Its protein is CASSSKTFSGDRGFNQPQHF.

This sequence joins TRBV6-5 and TRBJ1-4; 8 bases match TRBD1. The CDR3 runs to 14 residues. The germline V gene encodes CDR1 MNHEY and CDR2 SVGAGI. Trimming took 6 bases from V and 10 from J; bases not matched to a gene: 10. CDR3 in DNA: TGTGCCAGCAGGGGGACAGGCCCGCCAGCAAAACTGTTTTTT. Encoded protein: CASRGTGPPAKLFF.

CDR3 DNA sequence: TGTGCCAGCAGCGTAGGAGGGACAGGGGCGACTGAAGCTTTCTTT. It codes for CASSVGGTGATEAFF. J is TRBJ1-1 and V is TRBV9, with 10 bases lining up with TRBD1. There are 15 residues in the CDR3. The J segment lost 5 bases and the V segment lost 0 bases, leaving 4 bases of the junction unmatched. The germline gives CDR1 SGDLS, CDR2 YYNGEE.

The chain employs TRBV9 and TRBJ1-4, with D tentatively TRBD1 (5 bases). The V gene's germline CDR1 is SGDLS and CDR2 YYNGEE. V lost 4 bases and J lost 5, with 15 bases in between. The CDR3 covers 15 residues. The CDR3 sequence is CASSRAFGGNEKLFF. DNA of the CDR3: TGTGCCAGCAGCCGCGCCTTTGGGGGGAATGAAAAACTGTTTTTT.

The chain has TRBV6-6 and TRBJ1-1; perhaps TRBD1 as D (6 bases). V was shortened by 6 bases and J by 4 bases, with 12 bases between the two germline ends. This CDR3 contains 13 residues. Germline-derived CDR1 and CDR2 are MNHNY and SVGAGI (reference sequence). CDR3 DNA sequence: TGTGCCAGCAGACACAGGGATGGCACTGAAGCTTTCTTT. Amino acid sequence: CASRHRDGTEAFF.

V is TRBV6-1 and J is TRBJ2-3, with 11 bases identical to TRBD2. Germline assignment: CDR1 MNHNS and CDR2 SASEGT. The CDR3 extends over 15 amino acids. The trim removed 8 bases at V and 4 bases at J, leaving 8 bases unmatched. The CDR3, as DNA: TGTGCCAGCCTGCCCTTAGCGGGGGGGCCAGATACGCAGTATTTT. The encoded protein is CASLPLAGGPDTQYF.

Only one count was recorded for this clone. The V call is TRBV5-1, the J call TRBJ1-5; D is undetermined. CDR1 SGHRS and CDR2 YFSETQ come from the germline V gene. The CDR3 has 15 residues. The V gene lost 2 bases and the J gene lost 0 bases, with 9 bases spanning the gap. This chain's CDR3 is CASSFSGNSNQPQHF. The CDR3 coding sequence is TGCGCCAGCAGCTTCTCGGGTAATAGCAATCAGCCCCAGCATTTT.

CDR3 amino acids: CASSLPGASGGFF. CDR3 sequence (DNA): TGTGCCAGCAGCCTTCCGGGGGCTAGCGGGGGGTTCTTC. The chain combines TRBV11-2 with TRBJ2-1; 10 bases are shared with TRBD2. V lost 5 bases to trimming and J lost 15 bases; unmatched junction nucleotides: 10. Per germline, CDR1 SGHAT and CDR2 FQNNGV. The CDR3 length is 13 residues.

V is TRBV9 and J is TRBJ1-4; 9 bases agree with TRBD1. The germline V gene has CDR1 SGDLS and CDR2 YYNGEE. With 2 bases clipped from V and 2 bases from J, the junction kept 4 bases outside the gene matches. This CDR3 has 16 residues. For the CDR3, the DNA is TGTGCCAGCAGCGTGGGGGGGACAGGGACTAATGAAAAACTGTTTTTT. Its protein is CASSVGGTGTNEKLFF.

This chain connects TRBV6-5 to TRBJ1-3, with D hard to call. V shed 7 bases and J shed 1 base, with 11 bases lying between them. The CDR3 has 14 amino acids. Germline V gene sequence: CDR1 MNHEY, CDR2 SVGAGI. Written as DNA, the CDR3 is TGTGCCAGCAAGGTGCGGCAGTCTGGAAACACCATATATTTT. This sequence encodes CASKVRQSGNTIYF.

This clone was seen a single time. The gene calls are TRBV21-1 and TRBJ2-3; TRBD2 is taken as the D call from the table, unchecked against the DNA. TRBV21-1 is tagged as a pseudogene. This CDR3 spans 16 amino acids. The CDR3 nucleotides read TGTGCCAGCAGGCCGACTAGCCGCAAGAGCACAGATACGCAGTATTTT. Translation: CASRPTSRKSTDTQYF.

CDR3 amino acids: CASSLYQGDYGYTF. The CDR3 DNA is TGTGCCAGCAGTTTGTACCAGGGGGACTATGGCTACACCTTC. The chain combines TRBV2 with TRBJ1-2; TRBD1 matches 7 bases. Germline V gene sequence: CDR1 SNHLY, CDR2 FYNNEI. V shed 5 bases and J 3 bases; nucleotides not matched to a gene: 6. The CDR3 extends over 14 amino acids.

This chain joins TRBV5-1 and TRBJ2-3, with 8 positions matching TRBD1. The CDR3 runs 16 residues. The trim removed 4 bases at V and 2 bases at J, leaving 9 bases unmatched. Germline-derived CDR1 and CDR2 are SGHRS and YFSETQ. Here the CDR3 DNA reads TGCGCCAGCAGCCCCGGACAGGGCCCAAACACAGATACGCAGTATTTT. It is translated as CASSPGQGPNTDTQYF. The variable domain in full, with the rest retrieved from reference TRBV5-1 and TRBJ2-3, is KAGVTQTPRYLIKTRGQQVTLSCSPISGHRSVSWYQQTPGQGLQFLFEYFSETQRNKGNFPGRFSGRQFSNSRSEMNVSTLELGDSALYLCASSPGQGPNTDTQYFGPGTRLTVL.

V gene TRBV7-9 combines with J gene TRBJ1-5; possible D gene TRBD1, 5 bases. Germline assignment: CDR1 SEHNR and CDR2 FQNEAQ (reference sequence). Trimming took 5 bases from V and 7 from J, leaving 18 bases between them. The CDR3 consists of 15 residues. The DNA of the CDR3 is TGTGCCAGCAGCCCTATAGGGGAAGGTCGACAGCCCCAGCATTTT. It encodes CASSPIGEGRQPQHF.

J is TRBJ2-5 and V is TRBV19, with D possibly TRBD2 on 6 matching bases. Between the trimmed V and J ends, which lost 0 bases and 4 bases, there was a span of 9 bases. The CDR3 has 14 residues. Per germline, CDR1 LNHDA and CDR2 SQIVND (reference sequence). The CDR3 coding sequence is TGTGCCAGTAGTATAGAGGGGCGGGGAGAGACCCAGTACTTC. Its protein product is CASSIEGRGETQYF.

The chain recombines TRBV29-1 with TRBJ2-3; a possible D gene is TRBD2 (5 bases). Trimming shortened V by 4 bases and J by 0 bases, and 14 bases separated the two germline ends. The CDR3 runs 15 residues. Germline lookup yields CDR1 SQVTM and CDR2 ANQGSEA. CDR3 in DNA: TGCAGCGTTGCCGAGGGCGTGGGCAGCACAGATACGCAGTATTTT. Amino acid sequence: CSVAEGVGSTDTQYF.

This clone came up once. The chain has TRBV19 and TRBJ2-1; TRBD2 is a possible D gene (6 bases). The V and J ends lost 7 bases and 0 bases respectively, with 13 bases between them. The length of the CDR3 is 15 residues. Germline CDR1 LNHDA, CDR2 SQIVND (reference sequence). CDR3 nucleotides: TGTGCCAGTAAGGTTAGCGGATTCTCCTACAATGAGCAGTTCTTC. The encoded protein is CASKVSGFSYNEQFF.

The chain joins TRBV5-4 to TRBJ1-3; D might be TRBD1 (6 bases). The CDR3 consists of 16 residues. Per germline, CDR1 SGHNT and CDR2 YYREEE (reference sequence). V shed 1 base and J shed 2 bases, with 13 bases lying between them. The CDR3 sequence: CASSLITGKAGNTIYF. The CDR3 DNA reads as TGTGCCAGCAGCTTGATAACAGGGAAGGCTGGAAACACCATATATTTT.

The CDR3 DNA follows: TGCGCCAGCAGCTCGGCGGGAGGGAAGGGCGGTGAGCAGTACTTC. This sequence encodes CASSSAGGKGGEQYF. This chain joins TRBV5-1 and TRBJ2-7; 9 bases are a match to TRBD2. CDR3 length: 15 amino acids. Germline CDR1 SGHRS, CDR2 YFSETQ. The V gene end was trimmed by 3 bases and the J gene end by 7 bases; junction bases not matched to a gene: 11.

The chain combines TRBV7-3 with TRBJ1-5; D may be TRBD1 (6 bases). V was pared by 1 base and J by 5 bases, with 9 bases between. The germline V gene encodes CDR1 SGHTA and CDR2 FQGTGA. This CDR3 comprises 14 residues. CDR3 amino acids: CASSLRGGDQPQHF. CDR3 in DNA: TGTGCCAGCAGCTTAAGAGGGGGGGATCAGCCCCAGCATTTT.

The V gene is TRBV6-5, the J gene TRBJ1-6, with unresolved D. V lost 0 bases and J lost 5, with 11 bases in between. The germline CDR1 and CDR2 sequences are MNHEY and SVGAGI. This CDR3 spans 16 amino acids. The CDR3 bases are TGTGCCAGCAGTTACTCGACCAGCGCCCATAATTCACCCCTCCACTTT. Residues: CASSYSTSAHNSPLHF.

This chain connects TRBV6-5 to TRBJ1-1, with 7 bases fitting TRBD1. This CDR3 has 14 amino acids. V was pared by 7 bases and J by 7 bases, with 12 bases of the junction left unmatched. Germline values: CDR1 MNHEY, CDR2 SVGAGI. DNA for the CDR3: TGTGCCAGCACCACCGGGACAGCAAAAAGTGAAGCTTTCTTT. Its protein product is CASTTGTAKSEAFF.

The gene calls are TRBV10-3 and TRBJ2-3; 13 nucleotides agree with TRBD2. Germline V gives CDR1 ENHRY, CDR2 SYGVKD. The CDR3 covers 20 residues. Trimming at V came to 0 bases and at J to 0 bases, leaving 9 bases not matched to a gene. CDR3 protein: CAISESTRTSGSKSTDTQYF. In DNA form, the CDR3 reads TGTGCCATCAGTGAGTCGACTCGGACTAGCGGGAGTAAAAGCACAGATACGCAGTATTTT.

The sample holds one count of this clone. The CDR3 sequence is CASNPMGRFSGNTIYF. The CDR3 region has the DNA TGTGCCAGCAACCCTATGGGGCGCTTCTCTGGAAACACCATATATTTT. This rearrangement joins TRBV19 to TRBJ1-3; TRBD1 is a possible D gene (5 bases). CDR3 length equals 16 residues. The ends were cut back, 9 bases at V and 0 bases at J, with 18 bases in the middle. Germline values: CDR1 LNHDA, CDR2 SQIVND (reference sequence).

This clone was counted once. J is TRBJ2-5 and V is TRBV25-1; perhaps TRBD2 as D (6 bases). The CDR3 has 15 residues. Germline CDR1 MGHDK, CDR2 SYGVNS. The ends were cut back, 5 bases at V and 14 bases at J, with 27 bases in the middle. CDR3 amino acids: CASSPPGGSAYKRYF. CDR3 nucleotides: TGTGCCAGCAGTCCCCCCGGGGGATCGGCCTATAAACGCTACTTC.

This clone occurred once. V usage is TRBV7-3 and J usage is TRBJ2-5; possibly TRBD2 for D (7 bases). Trimming removed 5 bases from V and 4 bases from J, with 20 bases in between. The CDR3 has 16 amino acids. Germline CDR1 reads SGHTA; CDR2 reads FQGTGA. CDR3 residues: CASSPQSEGGRETQYF. DNA of the CDR3: TGTGCCAGCAGCCCCCAGAGCGAGGGGGGGAGAGAGACCCAGTACTTC.

The chain combines TRBV6-5 with TRBJ1-2; possibly TRBD1 for D (5 bases). Per the germline V gene, CDR1 is MNHEY and CDR2 is SVGAGI. This CDR3 has 14 residues. V was shortened by 6 bases and J by 8 bases, with 19 bases between the two germline ends. The CDR3 spells CASRRRVDLRGYTF. For the CDR3, the DNA is TGTGCCAGCAGACGCAGGGTTGACCTTAGAGGCTACACCTTC.

The chain is built from TRBV4-3 and TRBJ2-3, with 12 bases fitting TRBD2. In germline, CDR1 is LGHNA, CDR2 YSLEER. The CDR3 is 16 amino acids. Trimming took 4 bases from V and 6 from J; bases not matched to a gene: 8. The CDR3 region has the DNA TGCGCCAGCAGCCCCGAGACTAGCGGGGGAGGGGATACGCAGTATTTT. Translation gives CASSPETSGGGDTQYF.

This clone was detected only once. This chain joins TRBV6-6 and TRBJ2-7; 10 positions agree with TRBD2. The germline V gene has CDR1 MNHNY and CDR2 SVGAGI (reference sequence). Unmatched junction bases numbered 14, after V lost 6 bases and J lost 6 bases. The CDR3 contains 16 residues. The CDR3 nucleotides read TGTGCCAGCAGCCACGGGCGGCGAGCGGGAGGGCCCGAGCAGTACTTC. This encodes CASSHGRRAGGPEQYF.